One TCR beta chain is described in this entry. The antigen is unknown. The analysis combined second doses at about 4 or about 12 weeks. This entry comes from a study of T cell responses to AZD1222 COVID-19 vaccine. Overall study results and limits: With dominance at 160-218 and 743-854, vaccine-associated CD4 TCRs spanned spike. After the peak T cell response, and only then, were repertoires sampled. Donors were mostly white British, more females; clonal diversity possibly underestimated.

Trimming at V came to 9 bases and at J to 2 bases, leaving 9 bases not matched to a gene. This CDR3 is built from 14 residues. Germline lookup yields CDR1 SNHLY and CDR2 FYNNEI. Libraries were prepared by immunoSEQ multiplex PCR; TCRdb keeps only in-frame clonotypes and omits some of them. The table records approximately 150,000 clones, approximately 86% of them present only once. The TCR was taken from an adult who received the AZD1222 COVID-19 vaccine. The V gene is TRBV2, the J gene TRBJ2-5, with 7 nucleotides matching TRBD1. Material: peripheral blood, obtained 28 days after the second AZD1222 dose. In nucleotides, the CDR3 is TGTGCCAGTAAAAAGGGGGCAGTTCAAGAGACCCAGTACTTC. Its protein product is CASKKGAVQETQYF. The entire variable domain, with the rest obtained from reference TRBV2 and TRBJ2-5, is as follows: EPEVTQTPSHQVTQMGQEVILRCVPISNHLYFYWYRQILGQKVEFLVSFYNNEISEKSEIFDDQFSVERPDGSNFTLKIRSTKLEDSAMYFCASKKGAVQETQYFGPGTRLLVL.